This paragraph reports one T cell receptor (beta chain). There are 12 residues in the CDR3. The V end lost 3 bases, the J end lost 5 bases, and 7 bases lay between the germline ends. This specimen comes from a study of T-cell memory formation after mild COVID-19. As for the study in general: Largely donor-specific TCR clusters were found.

TCRdb reprocessed the 5' RACE reads with MiXCR, giving one entry per CDR3 protein. This sample has 100,000 to 150,000 distinct CDR3 sequences, with over 15% found just once. This sequence was found in a man aged 18 to 29 who had mild COVID-19 (a few samples of this study predate the infection). Cell type and time point are not known. The sample comprised PBMCs or a T cell subset sorted from them (not recorded which). The chain joins TRBV12-3 or TRBV12-4 to TRBJ2-5, with D possibly being TRBD1 (6 bases). The CDR3 loop is CASSFQGETQYF. In DNA form, the CDR3 reads TGTGCCAGCAGTTTTCAGGGGGAGACCCAGTACTTC.